A selection of T cell receptor beta chains follows, all from one sample in a study of blood T cell repertoires in COVID-19. Assay used: immunoSEQ multiplex PCR; TCRdb lists only in-frame clones, some missing. This sample has roughly 120,000 clones, with 90% found just once. Source material: peripheral blood. The receptor source for this set is a man in his fifties with active COVID-19. CDR3s include the opening cysteine and the closing phenylalanine or tryptophan. A D gene is named only where the DNA matches it firmly. Size is stated for part of the rows, as once, few or many counts, or as a class when the clone is expanded.

cdr3_aa: CASSPGLAGNTGELFF; cdr3_nt: TGCGCCAGCAGCCCAGGACTAGCGGGTAACACCGGGGAGCTGTTTTTT; v_call: TRBV4-1; d_call: TRBD2; clone_size: .; j_call: TRBJ2-2
cdr3_aa: CASSPSTGKAGANVLTF; cdr3_nt: TGTGCCAGCTCACCCTCGACAGGTAAAGCTGGGGCCAACGTCCTGACTTTC; v_call: TRBV18; d_call: .; clone_size: .; j_call: TRBJ2-6
cdr3_aa: CASSLAAIRGQGITETQYF; cdr3_nt: TGTGCCAGCAGCTTAGCGGCGATAAGGGGACAGGGGATCACGGAGACCCAGTACTTC; v_call: TRBV7-9; d_call: TRBD1; clone_size: .; j_call: TRBJ2-5
cdr3_aa: CASRRDRGTGELFF; cdr3_nt: TGTGCCAGCAGACGGGACAGGGGTACCGGGGAGCTGTTTTTT; v_call: TRBV6-4; d_call: TRBD1; clone_size: .; j_call: TRBJ2-2
cdr3_aa: CASSALGGTGGTRGNSPLHF; cdr3_nt: TGTGCCAGCAGTGCCTTGGGAGGGACAGGGGGCACTCGAGGTAATTCACCCCTCCACTTT; v_call: TRBV6-1; d_call: TRBD1; clone_size: .; j_call: TRBJ1-6
cdr3_aa: CASSYRGQLNTGELFF; cdr3_nt: TGTGCCAGCAGTTACCGGGGACAGTTAAACACCGGGGAGCTGTTTTTT; v_call: TRBV6-5; d_call: TRBD1; clone_size: .; j_call: TRBJ2-2
cdr3_aa: CASSSRTGLAGRNEQFF; cdr3_nt: TGTGCCAGTAGTAGCCGCACCGGACTAGCGGGAAGGAATGAGCAGTTCTTC; v_call: TRBV19; d_call: TRBD2; clone_size: .; j_call: TRBJ2-1
cdr3_aa: CAWSVLRGSDQPQHF; cdr3_nt: TGTGCCTGGAGTGTACTAAGAGGGTCCGACCAGCCCCAGCATTTT; v_call: TRBV30; d_call: .; clone_size: .; j_call: TRBJ1-5
cdr3_aa: CASSPGQPYQETQYF; cdr3_nt: TGCGCCAGCAGCCCCGGACAGCCATACCAAGAGACCCAGTACTTC; v_call: TRBV5-1; d_call: .; clone_size: .; j_call: TRBJ2-5
cdr3_aa: CASGGAGYEQYF; cdr3_nt: TGTGCCAGCGGAGGAGCGGGGTACGAGCAGTACTTC; v_call: TRBV27; d_call: TRBD2; clone_size: .; j_call: TRBJ2-7
cdr3_aa: CATSREGRGLVDDTQYF; cdr3_nt: TGTGCCACCAGCAGAGAGGGCCGGGGACTAGTGGACGATACGCAGTATTTT; v_call: TRBV15; d_call: TRBD2; clone_size: .; j_call: TRBJ2-3
cdr3_aa: CSVWTSGRSEETQYF; cdr3_nt: TGCAGCGTTTGGACTAGCGGGAGGTCGGAGGAGACCCAGTACTTC; v_call: TRBV29-1; d_call: TRBD2; clone_size: .; j_call: TRBJ2-5
cdr3_aa: CASSLTGGDIQYF; cdr3_nt: TGTGCCAGCAGCTTGACAGGAGGGGACATTCAGTACTTC; v_call: TRBV5-4; d_call: .; clone_size: few; j_call: TRBJ2-4
cdr3_aa: CASSQDPRLAGDTYNEQFF; cdr3_nt: TGTGCCAGCAGCCAAGATCCCCGACTAGCGGGGGATACCTACAATGAGCAGTTCTTC; v_call: TRBV4-2; d_call: TRBD2; clone_size: .; j_call: TRBJ2-1
cdr3_aa: CASRQTGFNSPLHF; cdr3_nt: TGTGCCAGCCGACAAACAGGGTTTAATTCACCCCTCCACTTT; v_call: TRBV25-1; d_call: .; clone_size: once; j_call: TRBJ1-6
cdr3_aa: CATSDLPGLTDEQFF; cdr3_nt: TGTGCCACCAGTGATTTGCCGGGACTGACAGATGAGCAGTTCTTC; v_call: TRBV24-1; d_call: .; clone_size: .; j_call: TRBJ2-1
cdr3_aa: CASSQPEGGNTEAFF; cdr3_nt: TGTGCCAGCAGCCAACCCGAAGGGGGGAACACTGAAGCTTTCTTT; v_call: TRBV6-5; d_call: .; clone_size: .; j_call: TRBJ1-1
cdr3_aa: CASSEGVGTGTYEQYF; cdr3_nt: TGTGCCAGCAGTGAAGGAGTCGGGACAGGGACCTACGAGCAGTACTTC; v_call: TRBV6-1; d_call: TRBD1; clone_size: .; j_call: TRBJ2-7
cdr3_aa: CASSPSGTIENEQYF; cdr3_nt: TGCGCCAGCAGCCCCTCCGGGACAATTGAGAACGAGCAGTACTTC; v_call: TRBV5-1; d_call: .; clone_size: .; j_call: TRBJ2-7
cdr3_aa: CASSMGLAGENTGELFF; cdr3_nt: TGTGCCAGCAGCATGGGACTAGCGGGAGAGAACACCGGGGAGCTGTTTTTT; v_call: TRBV7-6; d_call: TRBD2; clone_size: .; j_call: TRBJ2-2
cdr3_aa: CASSPNLLPGTGELFF; cdr3_nt: TGTGCCAGCAGCCCAAATTTACTTCCAGGCACCGGGGAGCTGTTTTTT; v_call: TRBV5-4; d_call: .; clone_size: .; j_call: TRBJ2-2
cdr3_aa: CASKPDRQNTGELFF; cdr3_nt: TGTGCCAGCAAGCCGGACAGGCAAAACACCGGGGAGCTGTTTTTT; v_call: TRBV2; d_call: TRBD1; clone_size: once; j_call: TRBJ2-2
cdr3_aa: CASSSSGTGYGYTF; cdr3_nt: TGCGCCAGCAGCTCCTCCGGGACAGGCTATGGCTACACCTTC; v_call: TRBV5-1; d_call: TRBD1; clone_size: .; j_call: TRBJ1-2
cdr3_aa: CASSIMGADSPLHF; cdr3_nt: TGTGCCAGTAGTATAATGGGAGCGGATTCACCCCTCCACTTT; v_call: TRBV19; d_call: .; clone_size: once; j_call: TRBJ1-6
cdr3_aa: CASSQDGVYGYTF; cdr3_nt: TGCGCCAGCAGCCAAGATGGAGTTTATGGCTACACCTTC; v_call: TRBV4-1; d_call: .; clone_size: .; j_call: TRBJ1-2
cdr3_aa: CASSLIGYGYTF; cdr3_nt: TGTGCCAGCAGTTTGATCGGCTATGGCTACACCTTC; v_call: TRBV27; d_call: .; clone_size: few; j_call: TRBJ1-2
cdr3_aa: CASSLVDQPQHF; cdr3_nt: TGTGCCAGCAGCTTAGTAGATCAGCCCCAGCATTTT; v_call: TRBV7-9; d_call: .; clone_size: .; j_call: TRBJ1-5
cdr3_aa: CASSLGGRDQPQHF; cdr3_nt: TGCGCCAGCAGCTTGGGGGGGCGCGATCAGCCCCAGCATTTT; v_call: TRBV5-1; d_call: .; clone_size: .; j_call: TRBJ1-5
cdr3_aa: CASSVGAGTLQETQYF; cdr3_nt: TGTGCCAGCAGCGTAGGGGCAGGGACTCTACAAGAGACCCAGTACTTC; v_call: TRBV9; d_call: .; clone_size: .; j_call: TRBJ2-5
cdr3_aa: CASSPGLGEEAFF; cdr3_nt: TGTGCCAGTAGCCCTGGGCTTGGGGAGGAAGCTTTCTTT; v_call: TRBV19; d_call: .; clone_size: .; j_call: TRBJ1-1
cdr3_aa: CATSDSGTGFSSGYGYTF; cdr3_nt: TGTGCCACCAGTGATTCCGGGACAGGCTTTTCTTCTGGCTATGGCTACACCTTC; v_call: TRBV24-1; d_call: TRBD1; clone_size: .; j_call: TRBJ1-2
cdr3_aa: CASAGTSGRNEQFF; cdr3_nt: TGTGCCAGCGCCGGGACTAGCGGGCGAAATGAGCAGTTCTTC; v_call: TRBV28; d_call: TRBD2; clone_size: .; j_call: TRBJ2-1
cdr3_aa: CASSQSPYGYTF; cdr3_nt: TGTGCCAGCAGCCAGAGTCCCTATGGCTACACCTTC; v_call: TRBV3-1/TRBV3-2; d_call: .; clone_size: .; j_call: TRBJ1-2
cdr3_aa: CASSVGLAGGPITYNEQFF; cdr3_nt: TGTGCCAGCAGCGTAGGACTAGCGGGAGGGCCGATAACCTACAATGAGCAGTTCTTC; v_call: TRBV9; d_call: TRBD2; clone_size: .; j_call: TRBJ2-1
cdr3_aa: CASSLAGQVNSYEQYF; cdr3_nt: TGTGCCAGCAGCTTGGCGGGACAGGTGAACTCCTACGAGCAGTACTTC; v_call: TRBV5-4; d_call: TRBD1; clone_size: once; j_call: TRBJ2-7
cdr3_aa: CASSQGSTGYNEKLFF; cdr3_nt: TGTGCCAGCAGCCAAGGGTCGACAGGCTATAATGAAAAACTGTTTTTT; v_call: TRBV4-2; d_call: .; clone_size: once; j_call: TRBJ1-4
cdr3_aa: CASSPIRGSSYNEQFF; cdr3_nt: TGTGCCAGCAGCCCCATTCGTGGGAGCTCCTACAATGAGCAGTTCTTC; v_call: TRBV7-9; d_call: .; clone_size: .; j_call: TRBJ2-1
cdr3_aa: CASSLLGQPQHF; cdr3_nt: TGTGCCAGCAGCTTACTAGGTCAGCCCCAGCATTTT; v_call: TRBV7-9; d_call: .; clone_size: .; j_call: TRBJ1-5
cdr3_aa: CASSSRAGGPETQYF; cdr3_nt: TGTGCCAGCAGTTCCCGGGCGGGGGGGCCAGAGACCCAGTACTTC; v_call: TRBV27; d_call: TRBD2; clone_size: .; j_call: TRBJ2-5
cdr3_aa: CASSGPRATGELFF; cdr3_nt: TGTGCCAGCAGTGGTCCGAGGGCCACCGGGGAGCTGTTTTTT; v_call: TRBV25-1; d_call: .; clone_size: .; j_call: TRBJ2-2